The 25 T cell receptor beta chains below all came from one sample that was sequenced in a study of OX40 agonist ivuxolimab in advanced cancers. Some clones are missing from TCRdb's copy, which holds only in-frame ones; the method was immunoSEQ multiplex PCR. The table shows under 65,000 clones, with roughly nine tenths occurring only once. Sequencing was performed on CD4+ or CD8+ T cells sorted from blood, taken in a trial of the OX40 agonist ivuxolimab. All receptors come from an adult with an advanced solid tumor such as melanoma, head and neck, liver or kidney cancer.

The V call is TRBV4-1, the J call TRBJ2-5; D might be TRBD1 (6 bases). The CDR3 has 17 residues. Germline V gene data show CDR1 as MGHRA and CDR2 as YSYEKL. V was trimmed by 0 bases and J by 5 bases, leaving 19 bases between them. The CDR3 loop is CASSQDFHRAGRETQYF. CDR3 sequence (DNA): TGCGCCAGCAGCCAAGATTTTCACAGGGCCGGACGGGAGACCCAGTACTTC.

The chain employs TRBV21-1 and TRBJ2-7; TRBD1, the table's D call, was not compared with the DNA. TRBV21-1 is assigned pseudogene status. This CDR3 has 14 residues. The CDR3: CASSKPDRGHEQYF. CDR3 DNA sequence: TGTGCCAGCAGCAAGCCGGACAGGGGCCACGAGCAGTACTTC.

V usage is TRBV19 and J usage is TRBJ2-6; a weak D match, TRBD2 (6 bases). V was pared by 6 bases and J by 0 bases, with 12 bases between. The CDR3 loop spans 16 amino acids. CDR1 is LNHDA and CDR2 is SQIVND in the germline V gene (reference sequence). The CDR3 loop is CASSGGSGSGANVLTF. The CDR3 nucleotides are TGTGCCAGTAGCGGAGGGTCTGGCTCTGGGGCCAACGTCCTGACTTTC.

V is TRBV30 and J is TRBJ1-4, with D hard to call. The CDR3 consists of 11 residues. Germline values: CDR1 GTSNPN, CDR2 SVGIG (reference sequence). Trimming left V 0 bases short and J 8 bases short, with 4 bases between. The CDR3 spells CAWSVQEKLFF. The CDR3 region has the DNA TGTGCCTGGAGTGTACAAGAAAAACTGTTTTTT.

CDR3 sequence reads: CASSLQGGYGYTF. DNA for the CDR3: TGTGCCAGCAGCTTGCAGGGAGGGTATGGCTACACCTTC. The genes are TRBV7-2 and TRBJ1-2, with D possibly TRBD1 on 5 matching bases. Germline V gene sequence: CDR1 SGHTA, CDR2 FQGNSA. Trimming shortened V by 3 bases and J by 5 bases, and 10 bases separated the two germline ends. The CDR3 consists of 13 residues. Full variable domain (rest looked up from reference TRBV7-2 and TRBJ1-2): GAGVSQSPSNKVTEKGKDVELRCDPISGHTALYWYRQSLGQGLEFLIYFQGNSAPDKSGLPSDRFSAERTGGSVSTLTIQRTQQEDSAVYLCASSLQGGYGYTFGSGTRLTVV.

The rearrangement links TRBV9 to TRBJ1-4, with 9 bases fitting TRBD1. With 3 bases clipped from V and 6 bases from J, the junction kept 3 bases outside the gene matches. Germline loops: CDR1 SGDLS, CDR2 YYNGEE. The CDR3 consists of 14 residues. The CDR3 nucleotides read TGTGCCAGCAGCGAGGGACAGGGCCATGAAAAACTGTTTTTT. Its translation is CASSEGQGHEKLFF. Looking up the rest from reference TRBV9 and TRBJ1-4 gives the full variable domain: DSGVTQTPKHLITATGQRVTLRCSPRSGDLSVYWYQQSLDQGLQFLIQYYNGEERAKGNILERFSAQQFPDLHSELNLSSLELGDSALYFCASSEGQGHEKLFFGSGTQLSVL.

In nucleotides, the CDR3 is TGTGCCAGCAGCTTAGTGACTAGCGGGAGCCTCGAGCAGTACTTC. This encodes CASSLVTSGSLEQYF. The rearrangement joins TRBV7-2 to TRBJ2-7; 12 bases align to TRBD2. Germline V gene data show CDR1 as SGHTA and CDR2 as FQGNSA. V lost 1 base, J lost 6 bases, and 4 bases stayed unmatched. The CDR3 covers 15 residues.

This clone came up a few times. The chain is built from TRBV6-5 and TRBJ2-7; D unresolved. V was shortened by 7 bases and J by 3 bases, with 19 bases between the two germline ends. The CDR3 has 15 amino acids. Germline CDR1 reads MNHEY; CDR2 reads SVGAGI. As DNA, the CDR3 is TGTGCCAGCAACCCCTCGGGCCCTGGCCTCTACGAGCAGTACTTC. Encoded protein: CASNPSGPGLYEQYF.

The J gene is TRBJ2-7, the V gene TRBV7-8; 8 nucleotides line up with TRBD1. This CDR3 has 13 residues. V lost 4 bases to trimming and J lost 9 bases; unmatched junction nucleotides: 8. The V gene's germline CDR1 is SGHVS and CDR2 FQNEAQ. The CDR3 bases are TGTGCCAGCAGCTCGGACAGGGCCTTGGGGCAGTACTTC. Its translation: CASSSDRALGQYF.

This clone occurred a few times. V usage is TRBV5-1 and J usage is TRBJ1-6, with D perhaps matching TRBD1 (6 bases). V was cut by 3 bases and J by 10 bases, with 14 bases left in between. This CDR3 region has 14 residues. Germline V lookup: CDR1 SGHRS, CDR2 YFSETQ. The CDR3 nucleotides are TGCGCCAGCAGCTCTACAGGGTTTGGGTCACCCCTCCACTTT. It codes for CASSSTGFGSPLHF. Together with reference TRBV5-1 and TRBJ1-6, the CDR3 gives the full variable domain: KAGVTQTPRYLIKTRGQQVTLSCSPISGHRSVSWYQQTPGQGLQFLFEYFSETQRNKGNFPGRFSGRQFSNSRSEMNVSTLELGDSALYLCASSSTGFGSPLHFGNGTRLTVT.

V is TRBV7-2 and J is TRBJ2-7; D perhaps matches TRBD1 (6 bases). V was trimmed by 7 bases and J by 1 base, leaving 14 bases between them. Germline V gene data show CDR1 as SGHTA and CDR2 as FQGNSA. The CDR3 loop spans 14 amino acids. The CDR3 protein is CASTRQAGSYEQYF. CDR3 coding DNA: TGTGCCAGCACAAGACAGGCCGGGTCCTACGAGCAGTACTTC.

This rearrangement joins TRBV6-1 to TRBJ1-5; D is possibly TRBD1 (5 bases). Germline-derived CDR1 and CDR2 are MNHNS and SASEGT. This CDR3 spans 15 amino acids. With 0 bases removed from V and 5 bases from J, the gap between germline ends came to 11 bases. The CDR3 loop reads CASSEAHRGYQPQHF. As DNA, the CDR3 is TGTGCCAGCAGTGAAGCGCACCGGGGGTATCAGCCCCAGCATTTT.

As to this clone: Different DNA sequences within this sample yield the same CDR3. The CDR3 loop reads CASSTTVNTEAFF. The DNA for the CDR3 is TGTGCCAGTAGTACGACAGTGAACACTGAAGCTTTCTTT. This chain joins TRBV19 and TRBJ1-1; D might be TRBD1 (5 bases). The V end lost 4 bases, the J end lost 0 bases, and 6 bases lay between the germline ends. CDR1 and CDR2 from the germline V gene are LNHDA and SQIVND (reference sequence). CDR3 length equals 13 residues.

About this clone: One end of the junction varies from germline; a read error may be responsible. The chain uses TRBV5-4 and TRBJ2-1; D is possibly TRBD2 (7 bases). The CDR3 is 12 residues long. CDR1 is SGHNT and CDR2 is YYREEE in the germline V gene (reference sequence). DNA of the CDR3: TGTGCCAGCAGCTCGGAGCTAGGGGGGGAGGTCTTC. It codes for CASSSELGGEVF.

The CDR3 DNA sequence: TGTGCCAGCAGCCGATATAGCGACTCCTACAATGAGCAGTTCTTC. Protein product: CASSRYSDSYNEQFF. The rearrangement links TRBV11-3 to TRBJ2-1; TRBD2 is a possible D gene (5 bases). This CDR3 has 15 residues. Trimming shortened V by 5 bases and J by 0 bases, and 11 bases separated the two germline ends. Germline-derived CDR1 and CDR2 are SGHNT and YENEEA.

The CDR3 DNA sequence: TGTGCCAGCAGCTTGGCACTCGCTTCCCCGGAGACCCAGTACTTC. Amino acids: CASSLALASPETQYF. This sequence joins TRBV5-4 and TRBJ2-5, with D unresolved. Per germline, CDR1 SGHNT and CDR2 YYREEE (reference sequence). This CDR3 is 15 amino acids long. Trimming shortened V by 0 bases and J by 5 bases, and 14 bases separated the two germline ends.

The V call is TRBV28, the J call TRBJ2-3; a weak D match, TRBD1 (6 bases). The CDR3 is 13 amino acids. V was shortened by 9 bases and J by 2 bases, with 12 bases between the two germline ends. Germline CDR1 MDHEN, CDR2 SYDVKM. CDR3: CASLQGNTDTQYF. The DNA for the CDR3 is TGTGCCAGTCTACAGGGCAACACAGATACGCAGTATTTT. Supplemented by reference TRBV28 and TRBJ2-3, the full variable domain reads DVKVTQSSRYLVKRTGEKVFLECVQDMDHENMFWYRQDPGLGLRLIYFSYDVKMKEKGDIPEGYSVSREKKERFSLILESASTNQTSMYLCASLQGNTDTQYFGPGTRLTVL.

The chain joins TRBV6-6 to TRBJ1-3; TRBD1 agrees at 8 bases. The ends lost 4 bases at V and 7 bases at J; junction bases unmatched: 3. This CDR3 has 13 residues. Germline V CDR1 and CDR2: MNHNY, SVGAGI (reference sequence). The chain's CDR3 is CASSSTGGNTIYF. CDR3 DNA: TGTGCCAGCAGTTCTACAGGGGGGAACACCATATATTTT.

This sequence joins TRBV28 and TRBJ2-5; 14 nucleotides match TRBD2. The CDR3 spans 16 residues. Germline V gives CDR1 MDHEN, CDR2 SYDVKM. With 4 bases clipped from V and 5 bases from J, the junction kept 6 bases outside the gene matches. The CDR3 sequence is CASSSTSGGDRETQYF. The CDR3, as DNA: TGTGCCAGCAGTTCGACTAGCGGGGGGGACCGGGAGACCCAGTACTTC. The full variable domain, rest sourced from reference TRBV28 and TRBJ2-5, is DVKVTQSSRYLVKRTGEKVFLECVQDMDHENMFWYRQDPGLGLRLIYFSYDVKMKEKGDIPEGYSVSREKKERFSLILESASTNQTSMYLCASSSTSGGDRETQYFGPGTRLLVL.

The chain joins TRBV18 to TRBJ2-1; D might be TRBD1 (6 bases). The germline V and J ends were trimmed by 3 bases and 8 bases, with 14 bases remaining between them. This CDR3 is 14 amino acids long. Per germline, CDR1 KGHSH and CDR2 LQKENI. CDR3 DNA sequence: TGTGCCAGCTCACCGCCGGACAGTTCTCATGAGCAGTTCTTC. It specifies CASSPPDSSHEQFF.

The J gene is TRBJ2-7, the V gene TRBV30; a weak D match, TRBD2 (6 bases). The CDR3 covers 13 residues. Germline assignment: CDR1 GTSNPN and CDR2 SVGIG (reference sequence). Between the trimmed V and J ends, which lost 0 bases and 2 bases, there was a span of 8 bases. The CDR3 region is CAWSVPGAYEQYF. Here the CDR3 DNA reads TGTGCCTGGAGTGTACCGGGAGCCTACGAGCAGTACTTC. Full variable domain (remainder filled in from reference TRBV30 and TRBJ2-7): SQTIHQWPATLVQPVGSPLSLECTVEGTSNPNLYWYRQAAGRGLQLLFYSVGIGQISSEVPQNLSASRPQDRQFILSSKKLLLSDSGFYLCAWSVPGAYEQYFGPGTRLTVT.

This CDR3 is CASSLPVNYGYTF. The CDR3 DNA reads TGTGCCAGCAGCTTGCCGGTGAACTATGGCTACACCTTC. This chain joins TRBV5-4 and TRBJ1-2; D is uncertain. This CDR3 has 13 residues. Germline CDR1 reads SGHNT; CDR2 reads YYREEE (reference sequence). Trimming left V 1 base short and J 2 bases short, with 6 bases between. Full variable domain (rest looked up from reference TRBV5-4 and TRBJ1-2): ETGVTQSPTHLIKTRGQQVTLRCSSQSGHNTVSWYQQALGQGPQFIFQYYREEENGRGNFPPRFSGLQFPNYSSELNVNALELDDSALYLCASSLPVNYGYTFGSGTRLTVV.

The chain has TRBV7-8 and TRBJ2-3; D gene ambiguous. V gave up 5 bases and J gave up 4 bases, with 4 bases separating them. Germline CDR1 SGHVS, CDR2 FQNEAQ. The CDR3 spans 11 residues. The CDR3 region has the DNA TGTGCCAGCAGCCACCCAGATACGCAGTATTTT. This encodes CASSHPDTQYF.

The V call is TRBV5-4, the J call TRBJ2-1; D may be TRBD1 or TRBD2 (6 bases each). The CDR3 has 15 amino acids. Looked up from germline, CDR1 is SGHNT and CDR2 is YYREEE (reference sequence). V lost 2 bases to trimming and J lost 0 bases, with 9 bases between them. The CDR3: CASSFEGGSYNEQFF. The CDR3 DNA sequence: TGTGCCAGCAGCTTCGAGGGGGGCTCCTACAATGAGCAGTTCTTC.

The V and J genes are TRBV7-3 and TRBJ2-5, with unresolved D. The CDR3 extends over 13 amino acids. V lost 6 bases and J lost 5, with 13 bases in between. The germline CDR1 and CDR2 sequences are SGHTA and FQGTGA. The CDR3 here is CASSVTDRETQYF. For the CDR3, the DNA is TGTGCCAGCAGTGTAACTGATCGGGAGACCCAGTACTTC.